This record concerns one T cell receptor (beta chain) sequence. This clone was counted only a few times. Its target antigen remains unknown. No much larger clone is present one base from it, and per-base qualities are unavailable. The immunoSEQ Assay, a bias-controlled multiplex PCR, was used to amplify TCRbeta CDR3 regions from genomic DNA. On the authors' methods: Nucleated cell counts per sample were estimated from amplification of reference gene primers within the assay. Sequence reads were collapsed and filtered to measure the absolute abundance of every unique TCRbeta CDR3 rearrangement. For each sample, productive Simpson clonality was calculated as the square root of Simpson's diversity index over productive rearrangements. Entries here come from immuneACCESS through TCRdb and include only in-frame sequences with V and J called. Some clones fail to appear in such tables; in the studies checked, an unresolved V gene covers under half of the shortfall, and the cause of the remainder is unknown. That table furnishes V, J and clone size, whereas the DNA furnished D and trimming. The sample table shows more than 85,000 clones, and approximately 83% are seen once. Together, the top ten hold under 3.5% of the sample.

This sample stems from a study of blood T cell repertoires in COVID-19 (TCRdb year 2020). With regard to the full study: The collaborator samples originated in the United States, Italy and Spain and spanned the acute and convalescent phases of COVID-19. Where available, HLA class I and class II types were obtained from metadata supplied by the sample provider rather than from assay-based typing. The dataset comprised deeply sampled blood TCRbeta repertoires from subjects exposed to, actively infected with, or recovered from COVID-19. The material from the prospective study consisted of cDNA or gDNA derived from T cells, B-cell-depleted T cells, or PBMCs. The repertoires were released in a freely available public database intended as a resource for research on the immune response to SARS-CoV-2. Samples came from the ongoing ImmuneRACE study (first 160 participants) plus 1,254 subjects from 6 global collaborators. Sample metadata almost always included a de-identified subject ID, COVID-19 status, age in years and sex. General findings and caveats noted by the study authors: The amount of clinical and demographic metadata varied by source and participant and was provided uncurated.

Enrolling through a virtual design, the prospective study's participants ranged in age from roughly 18 to 95 years and lived across roughly 24 United States geographic areas. To assign participants to cohorts, the prospective study relied on clinical history that participants themselves reported in a screening survey and a study questionnaire. ImmuneRACE Cohort 3 recovered participants were defined by two consecutive negative NP/OP PCR tests, healthcare professional clearance, or symptom resolution. In the prospective study, mobile phlebotomists collected whole blood, serum and a nasopharyngeal or oropharyngeal swab from each participant. Prospective study participants could optionally give additional blood draws and questionnaires over a roughly 2-month period. Blood samples from the prospective study were shipped frozen or at room temperature prior to DNA extraction. Trimming takes 3 bases off V and 3 bases off J; junction bases not matched to a gene: 13. CDR1 KGHSH and CDR2 LQKENI are derived from the germline V gene. The CDR3, cysteine through phenylalanine, is 18 amino acids long. The retained sequence is limited to the CDR3, 54 bases, with the frame set at the first base.

The sample was PBMCs or T cells enriched from blood (not recorded which). The TCR comes from a woman in her forties or fifties who had recovered from COVID-19. The V gene is TRBV18 and the J gene is TRBJ2-2; 7 junctional bases match TRBD1. The nucleotide sequence reads TGTGCCAGCTCACCTCTAAGAAGAGGGGGCGCGGACACCGGGGAGCTGTTTTTT. This codes for CASSPLRRGGADTGELFF. The entire variable domain, with the stretches around the CDR3 drawn from the reference TRBV18 and TRBJ2-2 proteins, is NAGVMQNPRHLVRRRGQEARLRCSPMKGHSHVYWYRQLPEEGLKFMVYLQKENIIDESGMPKERFSAEFPKEGPSILRIQQVVRGDSAAYFCASSPLRRGGADTGELFFGEGSRLTVL.